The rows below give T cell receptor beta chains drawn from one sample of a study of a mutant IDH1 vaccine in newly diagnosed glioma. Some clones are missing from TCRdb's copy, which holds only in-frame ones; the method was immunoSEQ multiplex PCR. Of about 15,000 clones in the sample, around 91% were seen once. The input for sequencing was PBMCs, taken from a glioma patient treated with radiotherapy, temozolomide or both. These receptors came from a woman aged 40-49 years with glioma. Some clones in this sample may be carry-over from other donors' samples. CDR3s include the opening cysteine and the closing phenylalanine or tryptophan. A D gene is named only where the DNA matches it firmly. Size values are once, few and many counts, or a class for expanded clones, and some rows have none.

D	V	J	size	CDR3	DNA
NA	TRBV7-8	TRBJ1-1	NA	CASSPPGAHRVTEAFF	TGTGCCAGCAGCCCCCCGGGCGCACACAGGGTCACTGAAGCTTTCTTT
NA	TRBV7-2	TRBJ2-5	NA	CASSLVETQYF	TGTGCCAGCAGCTTAGTAGAGACCCAGTACTTC
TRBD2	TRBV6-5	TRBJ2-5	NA	CASSYEGSGDWETQYF	TGTGCCAGCAGTTACGAAGGTAGCGGGGACTGGGAGACCCAGTACTTC
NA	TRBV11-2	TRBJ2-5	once	CASTPHGSNQETQYF	TGTGCCAGCACCCCCCATGGCAGTAATCAAGAGACCCAGTACTTC
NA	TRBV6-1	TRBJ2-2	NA	CASSLQVLNTGELFF	TGTGCCAGCAGCCTACAGGTTCTGAACACCGGGGAGCTGTTTTTT
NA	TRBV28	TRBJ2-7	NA	CASSLRGAREQYF	TGTGCCAGCAGTTTACGGGGGGCGCGGGAGCAGTACTTC
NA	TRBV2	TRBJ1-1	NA	CASSVMTNTEAFF	TGTGCCAGCAGCGTCATGACGAACACTGAAGCTTTCTTT
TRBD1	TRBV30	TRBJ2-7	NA	CAWETGDEQYF	TGTGCCTGGGAAACAGGGGACGAGCAGTACTTC
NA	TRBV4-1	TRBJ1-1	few	CASSQEGARALEAFF	TGCGCCAGCAGCCAAGAGGGGGCCCGGGCTTTAGAAGCTTTCTTT
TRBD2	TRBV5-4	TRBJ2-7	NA	CASSLAGVSYEQYF	TGTGCCAGCAGCTTAGCGGGAGTCAGCTACGAGCAGTACTTC
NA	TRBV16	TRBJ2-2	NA	CASSRVVDTGELFF	TGTGCCAGCAGCCGAGTGGTGGATACCGGGGAGCTGTTTTTT
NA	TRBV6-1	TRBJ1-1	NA	CASSAAGLLTEAFF	TGTGCCAGCAGTGCCGCAGGGCTCCTCACTGAAGCTTTCTTT
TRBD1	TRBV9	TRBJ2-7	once	CASSNYGQGDYEQYF	TGTGCCAGCAGCAACTACGGACAGGGCGACTACGAGCAGTACTTC
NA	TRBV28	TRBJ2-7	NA	CASSDSRYEQYF	TGTGCCAGCAGTGATTCCCGCTACGAGCAGTACTTC
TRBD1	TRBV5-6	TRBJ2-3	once	CASSSQGGRDTQYF	TGTGCCAGCAGCTCGCAAGGGGGCCGAGATACGCAGTATTTT
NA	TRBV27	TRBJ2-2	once	CASSLYGGGTGELFF	TGTGCCAGCAGTTTATACGGGGGAGGCACCGGGGAGCTGTTTTTT
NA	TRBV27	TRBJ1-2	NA	CASSLSLDRSGYTF	TGTGCCAGCAGTTTATCGTTGGACAGAAGCGGCTACACCTTC
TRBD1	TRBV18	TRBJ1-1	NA	CASSSTGDTEAFF	TGTGCCAGCTCATCGACAGGGGACACTGAAGCTTTCTTT
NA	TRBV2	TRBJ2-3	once	CASRPTGGSDTQYF	TGTGCCAGCAGGCCAACGGGGGGCTCAGATACGCAGTATTTT
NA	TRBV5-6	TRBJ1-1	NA	CASSLSAALVNTEAFF	TGTGCCAGCAGCTTGTCAGCCGCTTTAGTGAACACTGAAGCTTTCTTT
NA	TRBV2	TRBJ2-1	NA	CASSEGQFSEQFF	TGTGCCAGCAGTGAAGGTCAGTTTAGTGAGCAGTTCTTC
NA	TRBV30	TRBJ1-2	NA	CAWSVPPRDYPNYNYGYTF	TGTGCCTGGAGTGTACCCCCCCGGGACTACCCTAATTATAACTATGGCTACACCTTC
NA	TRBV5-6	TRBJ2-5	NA	CASSLSGQGLGETQYF	TGTGCCAGCAGCTTGAGCGGCCAGGGGCTTGGGGAGACCCAGTACTTC
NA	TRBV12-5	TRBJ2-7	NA	CASGLGGVSYEQYF	TGTGCTAGTGGTTTGGGGGGCGTCTCCTACGAGCAGTACTTC
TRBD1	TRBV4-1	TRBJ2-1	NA	CASRPTDREPSYNEQFF	TGCGCCAGCAGGCCAACGGACAGGGAGCCGTCCTACAATGAGCAGTTCTTC
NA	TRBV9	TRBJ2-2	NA	CASSYGSTGELFF	TGTGCCAGCAGCTACGGTTCCACCGGGGAGCTGTTTTTT
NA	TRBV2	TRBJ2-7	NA	CASSEAPLTEQYF	TGTGCCAGCAGTGAAGCCCCATTGACCGAGCAGTACTTC
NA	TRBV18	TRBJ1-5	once	CASSPPPGSSNQPQHF	TGTGCCAGCTCACCTCCCCCTGGGAGCAGCAATCAGCCCCAGCATTTT
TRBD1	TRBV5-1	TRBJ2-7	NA	CASSTTGTGVEQYF	TGCGCCAGCAGCACCACCGGGACAGGGGTCGAGCAGTACTTC
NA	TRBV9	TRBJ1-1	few	CASGAGRIATEAFF	TGTGCCAGCGGGGCAGGGCGGATCGCCACTGAAGCTTTCTTT
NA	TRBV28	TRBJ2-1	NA	CASSFLRFYNEQFF	TGTGCCAGCAGTTTTCTACGCTTCTACAATGAGCAGTTCTTC
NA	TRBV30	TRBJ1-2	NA	CAWSVGRTYGYTF	TGTGCCTGGAGTGTAGGTCGGACCTATGGCTACACCTTC
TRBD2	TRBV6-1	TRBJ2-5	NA	CASSGGLAGGSLQETQYF	TGTGCCAGCAGTGGCGGACTAGCGGGGGGATCACTCCAAGAGACCCAGTACTTC
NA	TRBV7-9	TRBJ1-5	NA	CASSGFNQPQHF	TGTGCCAGCTCGGGGTTTAATCAGCCCCAGCATTTT
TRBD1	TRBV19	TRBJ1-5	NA	CASSIVRTGKQPQHF	TGTGCCAGTAGTATAGTTAGGACAGGGAAACAGCCCCAGCATTTT
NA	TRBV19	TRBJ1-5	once	CASSTDRSNRQPQHF	TGTGCCAGTAGTACCGACAGGTCAAATAGACAGCCCCAGCATTTT
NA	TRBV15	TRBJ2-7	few	CATSRDQGSYEQYF	TGTGCCACCAGCAGAGATCAGGGCTCCTACGAGCAGTACTTC
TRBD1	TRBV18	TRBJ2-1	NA	CASSPGQGPNEQFF	TGTGCCAGCTCACCGGGACAGGGCCCAAATGAGCAGTTCTTC
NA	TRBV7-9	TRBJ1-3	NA	CASSRGNTIYF	TGTGCCAGCAGCCGAGGAAACACCATATATTTT